The present T cell receptor beta chain was sequenced within a study of CD8 T cells in ankylosing spondylitis. Broader study findings: From matched ankylosing spondylitis synovial fluid, disease-linked clones were reportedly recovered at significantly enriched levels. Ankylosing spondylitis blood seemed to carry a telltale TCR beta motif made of fewer than ten highly homologous variants. Some of these motif variants have turned up before, in reports on reactive arthritis synovial fluid and blood.

A word on this clonotype: What it binds is not known.

The CDR3 runs 13 residues. Germline CDR1 reads DFQATT; CDR2 reads SNEGSKA (reference sequence). V was clipped by 6 bases and J by 7 bases; unmatched bases: 4. Each CDR3 protein is one row after TCRdb ran MiXCR on the 5' RACE reads. Of fewer than 130,000 distinct CDR3 sequences in the sample, less than 25% were seen once. Sequenced input: synovial fluid, either unsorted or a sorted T cell fraction (not recorded which). The sequence was obtained from a male donor with ankylosing spondylitis. The chain uses TRBV20-1 and TRBJ1-6; 9 bases map to TRBD1. The CDR3 DNA reads as TGCAGTGCGCCGGACAGGGGCAATTCACCCCTCCACTTT. It codes for CSAPDRGNSPLHF.